This TCR beta chain is drawn from a study of blood T cell repertoires in COVID-19. In the study overall: Acute and convalescent COVID-19 samples came from the United States, Italy and Spain. From T cells, B-cell-depleted T cells, or PBMCs came the material, which was cDNA or gDNA.

The CDR3 consists of 15 residues. Germline V CDR1 and CDR2: LNHDA, SQIVND (reference sequence). Losses at the gene ends were 2 bases for V and 9 bases for J; bases not matched to a gene: 11. In the original workflow: From reference gene primer amplification, estimates of nucleated cell counts were derived. Assay: immunoSEQ multiplex PCR; the TCRdb copy retains only in-frame clones and omits some. The D gene and trimming were derived from the DNA, and the V and J assignments and clone size from that table. This table has 60,000 to 100,000 clones, about 90% appearing once. This TCR was sampled from a middle-aged man with active COVID-19. The chain is built from TRBV19 and TRBJ2-5, with 8 nucleotides matching TRBD2. The sequenced material came from peripheral blood. CDR3 sequence reads: CASSITGAFGGAQYF. In DNA, the CDR3 is TGTGCCAGTAGTATAACCGGGGCGTTCGGGGGGGCCCAGTACTTC. The variable domain in full, with the rest retrieved from reference TRBV19 and TRBJ2-5, is DGGITQSPKYLFRKEGQNVTLSCEQNLNHDAMYWYRQDPGQGLRLIYYSQIVNDFQKGDIAEGYSVSREKKESFPLTVTSAQKNPTAFYLCASSITGAFGGAQYFGPGTRLLVL.